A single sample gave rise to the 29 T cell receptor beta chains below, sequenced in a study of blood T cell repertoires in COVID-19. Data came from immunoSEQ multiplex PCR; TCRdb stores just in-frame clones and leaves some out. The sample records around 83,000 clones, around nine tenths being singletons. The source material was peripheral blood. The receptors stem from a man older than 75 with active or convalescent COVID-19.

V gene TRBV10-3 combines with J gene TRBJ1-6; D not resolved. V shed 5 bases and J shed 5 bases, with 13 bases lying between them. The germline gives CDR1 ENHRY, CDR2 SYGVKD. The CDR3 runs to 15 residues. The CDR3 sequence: CAISPEGPHNSPLHF. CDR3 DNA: TGTGCCATCAGTCCTGAGGGCCCCCATAATTCACCCCTCCACTTT.

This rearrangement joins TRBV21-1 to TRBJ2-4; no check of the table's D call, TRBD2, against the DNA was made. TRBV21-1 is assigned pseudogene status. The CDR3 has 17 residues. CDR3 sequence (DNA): TGTGCCAGCAGCAAAGGAGGGCAGACCAATACCAAAAACATTCAGTACTTC. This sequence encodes CASSKGGQTNTKNIQYF.

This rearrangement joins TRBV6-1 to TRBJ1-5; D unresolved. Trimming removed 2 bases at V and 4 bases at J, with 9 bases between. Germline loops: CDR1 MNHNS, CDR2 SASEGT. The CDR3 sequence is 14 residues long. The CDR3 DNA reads TGTGCCAGCAGTGAATATTCCACAAATCAGCCCCAGCATTTT. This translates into CASSEYSTNQPQHF.

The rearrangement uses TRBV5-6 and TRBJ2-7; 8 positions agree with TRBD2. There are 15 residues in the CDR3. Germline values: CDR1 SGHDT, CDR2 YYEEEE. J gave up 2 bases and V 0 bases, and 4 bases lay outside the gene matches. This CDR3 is CASSLGPAGAYEQYV. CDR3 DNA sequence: TGTGCCAGCAGCTTGGGCCCAGCGGGGGCCTACGAGCAGTACGTC.

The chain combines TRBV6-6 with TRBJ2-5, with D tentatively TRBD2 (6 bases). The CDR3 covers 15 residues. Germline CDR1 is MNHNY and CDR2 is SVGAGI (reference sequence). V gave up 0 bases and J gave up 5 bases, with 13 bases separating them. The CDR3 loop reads CASSYSGGMRETQYF. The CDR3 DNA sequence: TGTGCCAGCAGTTACTCCGGGGGTATGAGGGAGACCCAGTACTTC.

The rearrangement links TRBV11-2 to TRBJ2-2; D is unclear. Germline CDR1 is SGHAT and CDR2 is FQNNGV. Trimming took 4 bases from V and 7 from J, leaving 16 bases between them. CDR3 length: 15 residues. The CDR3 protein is CASSSSRLEVGELFF. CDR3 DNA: TGTGCCAGCAGCTCATCCCGCCTAGAGGTCGGGGAGCTGTTTTTT.

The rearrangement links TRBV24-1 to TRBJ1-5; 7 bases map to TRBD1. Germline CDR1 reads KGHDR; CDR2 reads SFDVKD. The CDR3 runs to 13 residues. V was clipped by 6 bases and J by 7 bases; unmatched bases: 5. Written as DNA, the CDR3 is TGTGCCACCAGTAAACAGGGGTTCCAGCCCCAGCATTTT. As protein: CATSKQGFQPQHF.

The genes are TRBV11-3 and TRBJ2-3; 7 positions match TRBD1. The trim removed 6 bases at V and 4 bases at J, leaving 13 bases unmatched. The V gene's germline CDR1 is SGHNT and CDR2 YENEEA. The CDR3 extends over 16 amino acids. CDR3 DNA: TGTGCCAGCAGGAACAGGGGTACAGTTAGTGCAGATACGCAGTATTTT. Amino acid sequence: CASRNRGTVSADTQYF.

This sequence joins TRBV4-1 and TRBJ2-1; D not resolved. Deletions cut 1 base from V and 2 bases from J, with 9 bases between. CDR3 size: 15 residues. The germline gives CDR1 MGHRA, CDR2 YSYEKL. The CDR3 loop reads CASSQGRVTYNEQFF. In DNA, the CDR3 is TGCGCCAGCAGCCAAGGACGGGTAACCTACAATGAGCAGTTCTTC.

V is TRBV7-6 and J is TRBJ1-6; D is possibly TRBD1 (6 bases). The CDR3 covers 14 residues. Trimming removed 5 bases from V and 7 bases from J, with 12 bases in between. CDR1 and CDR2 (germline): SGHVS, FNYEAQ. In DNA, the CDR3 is TGTGCCAGCAGCAACCGGACAGCCAATTCACCCCTCCACTTT. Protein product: CASSNRTANSPLHF. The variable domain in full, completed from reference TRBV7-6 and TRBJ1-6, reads GAGVSQSPRYKVTKRGQDVALRCDPISGHVSLYWYRQALGQGPEFLTYFNYEAQQDKSGLPNDRFSAERPEGSISTLTIQRTEQRDSAMYRCASSNRTANSPLHFGNGTRLTVT.

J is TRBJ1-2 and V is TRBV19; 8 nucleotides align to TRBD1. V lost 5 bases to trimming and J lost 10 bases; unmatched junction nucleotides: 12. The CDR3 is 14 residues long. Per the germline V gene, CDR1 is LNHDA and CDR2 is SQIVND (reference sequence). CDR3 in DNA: TGTGCCAGTAGTGTGGACAGGGAATTTGTTGACTACACCTTC. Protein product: CASSVDREFVDYTF.

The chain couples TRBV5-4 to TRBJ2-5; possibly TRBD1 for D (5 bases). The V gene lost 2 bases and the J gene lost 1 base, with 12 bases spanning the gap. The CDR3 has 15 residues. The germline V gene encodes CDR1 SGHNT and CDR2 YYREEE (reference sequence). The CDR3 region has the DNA TGTGCCAGCAGCTTCGATAGGGGATTCCAAGAGACCCAGTACTTC. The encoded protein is CASSFDRGFQETQYF.

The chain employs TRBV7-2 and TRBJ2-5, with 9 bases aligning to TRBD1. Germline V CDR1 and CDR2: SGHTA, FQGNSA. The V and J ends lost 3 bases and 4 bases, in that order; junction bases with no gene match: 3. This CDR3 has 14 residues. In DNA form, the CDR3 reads TGTGCCAGCAGCTTGACAGGGGGGCGAGAGACCCAGTACTTC. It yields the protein CASSLTGGRETQYF.

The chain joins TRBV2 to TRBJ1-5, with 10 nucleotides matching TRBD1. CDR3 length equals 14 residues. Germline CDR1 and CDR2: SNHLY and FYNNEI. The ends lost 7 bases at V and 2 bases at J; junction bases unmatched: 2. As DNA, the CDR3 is TGTGCCAGCACTGGACAGGGGGGCAATCAGCCCCAGCATTTT. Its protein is CASTGQGGNQPQHF.

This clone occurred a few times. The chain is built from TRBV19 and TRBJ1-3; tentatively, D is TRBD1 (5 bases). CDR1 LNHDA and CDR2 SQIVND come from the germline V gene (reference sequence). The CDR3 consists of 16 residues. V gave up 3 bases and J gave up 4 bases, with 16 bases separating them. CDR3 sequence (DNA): TGTGCCAGTAGTATCGGGAGTGGGGCCTCCGGAAACACCATATATTTT. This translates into CASSIGSGASGNTIYF.

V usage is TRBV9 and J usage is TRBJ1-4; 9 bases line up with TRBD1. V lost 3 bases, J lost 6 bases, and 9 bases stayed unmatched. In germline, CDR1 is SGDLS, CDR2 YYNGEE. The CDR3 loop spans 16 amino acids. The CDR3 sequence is CASSAQNRGPYEKLFF. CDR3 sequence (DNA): TGTGCCAGCAGCGCCCAGAACAGGGGGCCGTATGAAAAACTGTTTTTT.

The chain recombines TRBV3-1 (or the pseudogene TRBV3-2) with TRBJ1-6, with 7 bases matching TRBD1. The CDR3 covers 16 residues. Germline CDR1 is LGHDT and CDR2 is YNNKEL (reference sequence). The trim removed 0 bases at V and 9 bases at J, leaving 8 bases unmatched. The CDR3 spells CASSQEFRGVGSPLHF. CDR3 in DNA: TGTGCCAGCAGCCAAGAGTTCAGGGGGGTCGGTTCACCCCTCCACTTT.

The CDR3 loop reads CATGQVNTDTQYF. The CDR3 nucleotides are TGTGCCACTGGACAGGTTAACACAGATACGCAGTATTTT. This rearrangement joins TRBV24-1 to TRBJ2-3; 7 bases align to TRBD1. CDR3 length: 13 amino acids. Losses at the gene ends were 10 bases for V and 2 bases for J; bases not matched to a gene: 5. The germline V gene encodes CDR1 KGHDR and CDR2 SFDVKD.

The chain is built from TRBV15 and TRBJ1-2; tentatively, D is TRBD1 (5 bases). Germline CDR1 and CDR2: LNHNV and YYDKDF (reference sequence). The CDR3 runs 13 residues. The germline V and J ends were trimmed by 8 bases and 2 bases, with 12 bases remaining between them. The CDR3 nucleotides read TGTGCCACCGGCGACAGAATAAACTATGGCTACACCTTC. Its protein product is CATGDRINYGYTF.

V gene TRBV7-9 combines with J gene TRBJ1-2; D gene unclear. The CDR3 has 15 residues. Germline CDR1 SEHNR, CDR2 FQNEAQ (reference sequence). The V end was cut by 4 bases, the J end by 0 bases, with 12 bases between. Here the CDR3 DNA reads TGTGCCAGCAGCTGGTCCGGGAGAGCTAACTATGGCTACACCTTC. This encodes CASSWSGRANYGYTF. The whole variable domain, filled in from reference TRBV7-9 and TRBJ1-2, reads DTGVSQNPRHKITKRGQNVTFRCDPISEHNRLYWYRQTLGQGPEFLTYFQNEAQLEKSRLLSDRFSAERPKGSFSTLEIQRTEQGDSAMYLCASSWSGRANYGYTFGSGTRLTVV.

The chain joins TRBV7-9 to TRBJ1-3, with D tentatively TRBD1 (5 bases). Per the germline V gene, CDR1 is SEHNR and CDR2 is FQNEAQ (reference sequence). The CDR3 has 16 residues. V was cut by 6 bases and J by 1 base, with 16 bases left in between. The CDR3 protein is CASRPKTALSGNTIYF. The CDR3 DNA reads TGTGCCAGCAGACCAAAGACAGCTTTGTCTGGAAACACCATATATTTT.

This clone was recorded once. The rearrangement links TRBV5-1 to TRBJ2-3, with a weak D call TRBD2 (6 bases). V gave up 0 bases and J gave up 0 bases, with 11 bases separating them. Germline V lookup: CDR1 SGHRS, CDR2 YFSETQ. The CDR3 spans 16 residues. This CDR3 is CASSLVGAGSTDTQYF. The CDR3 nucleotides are TGCGCCAGCAGCTTGGTGGGAGCGGGTAGCACAGATACGCAGTATTTT.

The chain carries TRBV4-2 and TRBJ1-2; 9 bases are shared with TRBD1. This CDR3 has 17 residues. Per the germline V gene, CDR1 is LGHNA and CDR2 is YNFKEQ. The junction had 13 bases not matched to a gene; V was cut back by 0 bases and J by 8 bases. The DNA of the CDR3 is TGTGCCAGCAGCCAAGACCACGGACAGGGGAGAGCTGAGGGCTACACCTTC. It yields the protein CASSQDHGQGRAEGYTF.

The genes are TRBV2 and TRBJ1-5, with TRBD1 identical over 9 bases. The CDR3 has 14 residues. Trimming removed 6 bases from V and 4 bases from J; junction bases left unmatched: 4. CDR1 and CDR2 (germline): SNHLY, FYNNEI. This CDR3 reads CASSLTGGNQPQHF. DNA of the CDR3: TGTGCCAGCAGCCTGACAGGGGGTAATCAGCCCCAGCATTTT.

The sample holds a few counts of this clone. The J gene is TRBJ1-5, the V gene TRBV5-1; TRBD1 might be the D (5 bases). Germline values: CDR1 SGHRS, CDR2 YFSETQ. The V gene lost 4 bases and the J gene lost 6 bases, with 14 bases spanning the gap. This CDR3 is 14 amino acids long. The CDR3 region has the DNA TGCGCCAGCAGCCCGTCGGGGGGAGGTCAGCCCCAGCATTTT. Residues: CASSPSGGGQPQHF.

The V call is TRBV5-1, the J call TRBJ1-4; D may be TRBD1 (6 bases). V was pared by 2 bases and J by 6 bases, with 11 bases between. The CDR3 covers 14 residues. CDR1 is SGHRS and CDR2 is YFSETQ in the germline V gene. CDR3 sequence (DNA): TGCGCCAGCAGCTTCGGGCAGGGGTATGAAAAACTGTTTTTT. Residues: CASSFGQGYEKLFF. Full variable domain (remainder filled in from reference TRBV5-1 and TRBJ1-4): KAGVTQTPRYLIKTRGQQVTLSCSPISGHRSVSWYQQTPGQGLQFLFEYFSETQRNKGNFPGRFSGRQFSNSRSEMNVSTLELGDSALYLCASSFGQGYEKLFFGSGTQLSVL.

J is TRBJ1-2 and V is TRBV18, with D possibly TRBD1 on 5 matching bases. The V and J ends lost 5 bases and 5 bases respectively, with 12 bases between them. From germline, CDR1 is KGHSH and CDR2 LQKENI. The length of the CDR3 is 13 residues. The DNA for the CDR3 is TGTGCCAGCTCAACCGGGGGAGGGTATGGCTACACCTTC. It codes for CASSTGGGYGYTF.

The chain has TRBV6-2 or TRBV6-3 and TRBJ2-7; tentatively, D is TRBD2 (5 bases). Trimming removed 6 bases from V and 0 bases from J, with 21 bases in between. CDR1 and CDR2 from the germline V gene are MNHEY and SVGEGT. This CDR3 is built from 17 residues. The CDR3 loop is CASSHMGYGMSSYEQYV. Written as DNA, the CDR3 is TGTGCCAGCAGCCATATGGGCTACGGGATGAGCTCCTACGAGCAGTACGTC.

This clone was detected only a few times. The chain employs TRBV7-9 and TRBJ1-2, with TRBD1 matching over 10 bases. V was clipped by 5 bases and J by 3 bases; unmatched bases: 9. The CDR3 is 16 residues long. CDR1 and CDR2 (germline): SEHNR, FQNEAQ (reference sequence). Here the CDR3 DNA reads TGTGCCAGCAGCAACTCCGGGACAGGGGCCTACTATGGCTACACCTTC. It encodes CASSNSGTGAYYGYTF.